This passage covers 14 T cell receptor beta chains from one sample sequenced in a study of shared clonotypes between healthy human individuals. Sequenced by immunoSEQ multiplex PCR; TCRdb stores in-frame clones only, minus some. The sample has about 2.2 million clones, approximately 92% seen once; the top ten hold around 1.8%. The naive CD8 population came from CD45RO-negative cells selected for CCR7, without terminally differentiated effector memory CD45RA+ cells. Material for sequencing was naive CD8+ T cells from PBMCs. The source of these receptors is a man aged 18 to 30 in good health. Some clones in this sample may be carry-over from other donors' samples.

With regard to this clone: The sample has other DNA sequences that encode this CDR3 too. The genes are TRBV27 and TRBJ2-7; a weak D match, TRBD1 (6 bases). Germline loops: CDR1 MNHEY, CDR2 SMNVEV (reference sequence). Trimming took off 3 bases at V and 3 bases at J, with 9 bases between the two ends. This CDR3 region has 13 residues. CDR3 amino acids: CASSLSQGYEQYF. The CDR3 nucleotides are TGTGCCAGCAGTTTGTCACAGGGCTACGAGCAGTACTTC.

The chain is built from TRBV27 and TRBJ2-7; D gene unclear. There are 16 residues in the CDR3. V lost 1 base and J 5 bases, leaving 18 bases between the germline ends. CDR1 and CDR2 (germline): MNHEY, SMNVEV (reference sequence). The CDR3: CASSLFAEVAIHEQYF. Written as DNA, the CDR3 is TGTGCCAGCAGTTTATTCGCCGAGGTAGCAATCCACGAGCAGTACTTC.

The V gene is TRBV9, the J gene TRBJ2-2; 9 nucleotides agree with TRBD1. After removal of 4 bases from V and 5 bases from J, the junction contained 12 bases not matched to a gene. This CDR3 contains 17 residues. The germline gives CDR1 SGDLS, CDR2 YYNGEE. CDR3 coding DNA: TGTGCCAGCAGCTTCGGACAGGGGATTAGTTGGACCGGGGAGCTGTTTTTT. As protein: CASSFGQGISWTGELFF. Complete variable domain (other parts from reference TRBV9 and TRBJ2-2): DSGVTQTPKHLITATGQRVTLRCSPRSGDLSVYWYQQSLDQGLQFLIQYYNGEERAKGNILERFSAQQFPDLHSELNLSSLELGDSALYFCASSFGQGISWTGELFFGEGSRLTVL.

A word on this clone: Other DNA sequences of this sample code for an identical CDR3. The chain joins TRBV9 to TRBJ2-7, with 11 positions matching TRBD1. Trimming removed 0 bases from V and 5 bases from J; junction bases left unmatched: 4. CDR1 is SGDLS and CDR2 is YYNGEE in the germline V gene. The CDR3 is 15 amino acids. The CDR3 DNA follows: TGTGCCAGCAGCGTAGCGGGGACAGGGGGGAACGAGCAGTACTTC. It is translated as CASSVAGTGGNEQYF. The full variable domain, rest sourced from reference TRBV9 and TRBJ2-7, is DSGVTQTPKHLITATGQRVTLRCSPRSGDLSVYWYQQSLDQGLQFLIQYYNGEERAKGNILERFSAQQFPDLHSELNLSSLELGDSALYFCASSVAGTGGNEQYFGPGTRLTVT.

The chain uses TRBV7-2 and TRBJ2-3; 9 bases are a match to TRBD2. Germline CDR1 SGHTA, CDR2 FQGNSA. This CDR3 region has 16 residues. Trimming cost V 1 base and J 4 bases; bases outside gene matches: 6. As DNA, the CDR3 is TGTGCCAGCAGCTTAGGTGCGGGAGGGCCTTCAGATACGCAGTATTTT. Translation gives CASSLGAGGPSDTQYF.

The CDR3 DNA follows: TGTGCCTGGAGTGAGAGAGAGCAGTACTTC. It is translated as CAWSEREQYF. The chain is built from TRBV30 and TRBJ2-7; D uncertain. V dropped 1 base and J dropped 7 bases, with 5 bases sitting between them. From germline, CDR1 is GTSNPN and CDR2 SVGIG (reference sequence). The CDR3 runs to 10 residues.

The gene calls are TRBV9 and TRBJ1-1; 8 nucleotides align to TRBD1. V gave up 4 bases and J gave up 5 bases; unmatched junction bases: 10. Per germline, CDR1 SGDLS and CDR2 YYNGEE. The CDR3 has 15 amino acids. In DNA form, the CDR3 reads TGTGCCAGCAGCCCCCAGGCACAGGGGGGGACTGAAGCTTTCTTT. The encoded protein is CASSPQAQGGTEAFF.

This rearrangement joins TRBV7-9 to TRBJ2-5; possibly TRBD2 for D (6 bases). This CDR3 is built from 13 residues. The V and J ends lost 4 bases and 3 bases respectively, with 9 bases between them. Germline V gives CDR1 SEHNR, CDR2 FQNEAQ (reference sequence). The CDR3 protein is CASSWRGEETQYF. The CDR3 coding sequence is TGTGCCAGCAGCTGGCGGGGAGAAGAGACCCAGTACTTC.

The rearrangement links TRBV30 to TRBJ1-4; D gene uncertain. The CDR3 covers 12 residues. Trimming cost V 2 bases and J 8 bases, with 9 bases left between them. CDR1 and CDR2 from the germline V gene are GTSNPN and SVGIG (reference sequence). The CDR3 bases are TGTGCCTGGAGTACACGCGAAGAAAAACTGTTTTTT. The encoded protein is CAWSTREEKLFF.

As to this clone: The same CDR3 arises from other DNA sequences in this sample as well. V and J are TRBV19 and TRBJ2-7, with D hard to call. V lost 4 bases, J lost 3 bases, and 10 bases lay in between. Germline values: CDR1 LNHDA, CDR2 SQIVND (reference sequence). This CDR3 region has 13 residues. The CDR3 DNA reads as TGTGCCAGTAGTACCGGATTGGGCTACGAGCAGTACTTC. Encoded protein: CASSTGLGYEQYF.

This clone was detected only once. The chain recombines TRBV11-2 with TRBJ2-5; 8 bases agree with TRBD2. This CDR3 has 18 residues. With 5 bases clipped from V and 2 bases from J, the junction kept 16 bases outside the gene matches. The V gene's germline CDR1 is SGHAT and CDR2 FQNNGV. This CDR3 reads CASSPFWRGSGTQETQYF. CDR3 coding DNA: TGTGCCAGCAGCCCCTTCTGGAGGGGTAGCGGGACACAAGAGACCCAGTACTTC. Full variable domain (remainder filled in from reference TRBV11-2 and TRBJ2-5): EAGVAQSPRYKIIEKRQSVAFWCNPISGHATLYWYQQILGQGPKLLIQFQNNGVVDDSQLPKDRFSAERLKGVDSTLKIQPAKLEDSAVYLCASSPFWRGSGTQETQYFGPGTRLLVL.

This clone was seen a single time. This rearrangement joins TRBV6-5 to TRBJ1-3; D call uncertain. Per the germline V gene, CDR1 is MNHEY and CDR2 is SVGAGI. Trimming stripped 4 bases from V and 0 bases from J, with 7 bases between. The CDR3 consists of 14 residues. Here the CDR3 DNA reads TGTGCCAGCAGTTCCGGGGTCTCTGGAAACACCATATATTTT. This sequence encodes CASSSGVSGNTIYF.

V is TRBV19 and J is TRBJ1-1, with D possibly being TRBD1 (5 bases). Germline values: CDR1 LNHDA, CDR2 SQIVND (reference sequence). With 1 base removed from V and 4 bases from J, the gap between germline ends came to 10 bases. The CDR3 length is 14 residues. In nucleotides, the CDR3 is TGTGCCAGTAGTATAGTTGAGGGGATCACTGAAGCTTTCTTT. It specifies CASSIVEGITEAFF.

The chain uses TRBV25-1 and TRBJ1-3; 7 nucleotides align to TRBD1. Trimming at V came to 4 bases and at J to 3 bases, leaving 9 bases not matched to a gene. Germline V gives CDR1 MGHDK, CDR2 SYGVNS. The CDR3 runs 16 residues. The CDR3 loop is CASSGDDRELGNTIYF. CDR3 bases: TGTGCCAGCAGTGGGGACGACAGGGAGCTTGGAAACACCATATATTTT.